This T cell receptor beta chain was found in a study of blood T cells in healthy people across ages. With a J-beta primer mix and a sample-barcoded 5' primer, a second PCR ran roughly 6 to 12 cycles. TCRdb reanalysed the 5' RACE reads using MiXCR and keeps one entry per CDR3 protein. This sample has about 1,400,000 distinct CDR3 sequences; approximately 38% occur once, and the top ten carry under 8%. This clonotype turned up a few times. Extraction of total RNA produced a minimum of 5 micrograms from each sample. There are 15 residues in the CDR3. Germline CDR1 and CDR2: SGHVS and FQNEAQ. This TCR came from a woman between 18 and 29 years old in good health. The J gene is TRBJ2-4, the V gene TRBV7-8; 9 bases match TRBD1. The J call may be mistaken, given a closer DNA end match to TRBJ2-5. The sample taken for sequencing was blood. CDR3 in DNA: TGTGCCAGCAGCTCGGAGACAGGGGGAGTAGAGACCCAGTACTTC. Translation gives CASSSETGGVETQYF.